This T cell receptor (beta chain) originates from a study of blood T cells in healthy people across ages. Germline-derived CDR1 and CDR2 are SQVTM and ANQGSEA. This CDR3 comprises 16 residues. Concerning this clonotype itself: Antigen specificity is unknown.

General study points: Estimates based on one million T cells were treated as lower bounds. Unknown CMV status may confound age-related changes in expanded clones.

Through a sample-barcoded 5' primer and a J-beta primer mix, a second PCR was run for about 6 to 11 cycles. Each TCR beta cDNA got a 12-nucleotide random molecular identifier. TCRdb ran MiXCR on the 5' RACE reads and lists one entry per CDR3 protein. The sample lists about 720,000 distinct CDR3 sequences, about 20% occurring once. V and J are TRBV29-1 and TRBJ2-7; the match to TRBD2 covers 13 bases. Gene TRBJ2-1 matches the end of the DNA better, so the J call may be wrong. This TCR came from a man aged 70 or older in good health. Sequenced: blood. CDR3 sequence reads: CSVEQLAGGPGTEQFF. The CDR3 DNA reads TGCAGCGTTGAGCAACTAGCGGGAGGGCCTGGGACTGAGCAGTTCTTC.